Sequencing of this T cell receptor (beta chain) was carried out in a study of CD8 T cells in ankylosing spondylitis. Overall study results and limits: Relatively scarce in peripheral blood, disease-linked clones were CD8+.

Scientists made TCR beta libraries using quantitative 5'-RACE with molecular barcodes. TCRdb fed the 5' RACE reads into MiXCR, producing one record per CDR3 protein. In the table there are 200,000 to 250,000 distinct CDR3 sequences, about a quarter of which are singletons. This CDR3 region has 12 residues. With 5 bases removed from V and 1 base from J, the gap between germline ends came to 6 bases. Germline CDR1 and CDR2: SQVTM and ANQGSEA. This clonotype was counted many times. What it binds is not known. The origin of this receptor is a male donor with ankylosing spondylitis or in good health (not recorded which). The sample taken for sequencing was blood, either unsorted or a sorted T cell fraction (not recorded which). The chain couples TRBV29-1 to TRBJ1-5; D unclear. The CDR3 coding sequence is TGCAGCGTTTCCGGGAGCAATCAGCCCCAGCATTTT. Protein product: CSVSGSNQPQHF.